This T cell receptor beta chain originates from a study of tumor and adjacent non-tumor tissue in lung cancer. TCRbeta libraries were built with three rounds of nested PCR, modified from ARM-PCR. TCRdb reprocessed the multiplex PCR reads with MiXCR, giving one entry per CDR3 protein. The repertoire consists of almost 75,000 distinct CDR3 sequences, with 55% to 70% occurring once and the leading ten covering around a quarter. Germline loops: CDR1 ENHRY, CDR2 SYGVKD. The junction had 14 bases not matched to a gene; V was cut back by 6 bases and J by 10 bases. The CDR3 is 15 residues long. No cell sorting was done before RNA was extracted from the tissue. More than 3 cm separated this lung sample from the edge of the tumor.

This receptor was identified in a woman in her fifties or sixties with non-small cell lung cancer. V gene TRBV10-3 combines with J gene TRBJ1-1; 10 bases fit TRBD1. The specimen was distant non-tumor lung tissue. For the CDR3, the DNA is TGTGCCATCAGCACTCCGGGACAGGGGAACATTGGAGCTTTCTTT. Protein sequence: CAISTPGQGNIGAFF.